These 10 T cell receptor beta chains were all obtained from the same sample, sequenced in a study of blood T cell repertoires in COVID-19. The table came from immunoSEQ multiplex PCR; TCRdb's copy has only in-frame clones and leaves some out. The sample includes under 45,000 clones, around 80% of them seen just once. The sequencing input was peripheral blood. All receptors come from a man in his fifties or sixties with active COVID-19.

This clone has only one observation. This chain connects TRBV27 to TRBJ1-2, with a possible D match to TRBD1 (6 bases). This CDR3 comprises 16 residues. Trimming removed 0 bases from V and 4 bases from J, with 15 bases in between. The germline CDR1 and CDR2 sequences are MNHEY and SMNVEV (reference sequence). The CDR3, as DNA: TGTGCCAGCAGTTTATCGATGGCAGGGGAAGCCTATGGCTACACCTTC. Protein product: CASSLSMAGEAYGYTF.

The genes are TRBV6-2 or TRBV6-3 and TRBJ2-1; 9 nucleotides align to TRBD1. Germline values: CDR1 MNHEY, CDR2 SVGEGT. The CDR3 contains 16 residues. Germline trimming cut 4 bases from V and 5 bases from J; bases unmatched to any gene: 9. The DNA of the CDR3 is TGTGCCAGCAGTTCCATGCCGGGACAGGGCAACAATGAGCAGTTCTTC. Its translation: CASSSMPGQGNNEQFF.

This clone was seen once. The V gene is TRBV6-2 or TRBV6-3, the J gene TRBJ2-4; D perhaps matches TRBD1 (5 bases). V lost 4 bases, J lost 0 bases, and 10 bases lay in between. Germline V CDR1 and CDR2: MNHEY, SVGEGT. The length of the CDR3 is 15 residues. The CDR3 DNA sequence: TGTGCCAGCAGTTTCAGGGCCCTAGCCAAAAACATTCAGTACTTC. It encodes CASSFRALAKNIQYF.

CDR3 sequence: CSASTVYGYTF. CDR3 bases: TGCAGCGCTTCGACAGTTTATGGCTACACCTTC. V is TRBV29-1 and J is TRBJ1-2; maybe TRBD1 (5 bases). Germline V gene lookup returns CDR1 SQVTM and CDR2 ANQGSEA. The CDR3 totals 11 residues. V lost 7 bases to trimming and J lost 5 bases, with 11 bases between them.

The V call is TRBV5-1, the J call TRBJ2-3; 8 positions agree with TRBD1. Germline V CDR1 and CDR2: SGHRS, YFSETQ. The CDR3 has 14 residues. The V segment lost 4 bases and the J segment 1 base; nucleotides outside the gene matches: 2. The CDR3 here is CASSQGQGTDTQYF. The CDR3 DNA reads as TGCGCCAGCAGCCAGGGACAGGGCACAGATACGCAGTATTTT.

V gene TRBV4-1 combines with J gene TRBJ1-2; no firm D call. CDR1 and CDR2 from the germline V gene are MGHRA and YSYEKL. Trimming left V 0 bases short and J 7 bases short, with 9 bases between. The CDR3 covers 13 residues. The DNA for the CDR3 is TGCGCCAGCAGCCAAGAGCGCCTTGGTGGCTACACCTTC. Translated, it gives CASSQERLGGYTF.

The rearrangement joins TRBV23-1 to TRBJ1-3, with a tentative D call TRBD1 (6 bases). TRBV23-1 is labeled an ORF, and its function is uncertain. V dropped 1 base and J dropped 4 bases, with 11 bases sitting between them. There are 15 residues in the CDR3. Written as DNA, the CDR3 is TGCGCCAGCAGTCAATTCACAGGGTTCGGAAACACCATATATTTT. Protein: CASSQFTGFGNTIYF.

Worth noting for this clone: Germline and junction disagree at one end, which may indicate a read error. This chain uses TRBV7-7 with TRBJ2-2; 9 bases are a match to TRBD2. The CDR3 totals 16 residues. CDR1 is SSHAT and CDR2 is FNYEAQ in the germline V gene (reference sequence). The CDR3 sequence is CASSLDGLAGTGELFF. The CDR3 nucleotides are TGTGCTAGCAGCTTAGACGGGCTAGCGGGAACCGGGGAGCTGTTTTTT.

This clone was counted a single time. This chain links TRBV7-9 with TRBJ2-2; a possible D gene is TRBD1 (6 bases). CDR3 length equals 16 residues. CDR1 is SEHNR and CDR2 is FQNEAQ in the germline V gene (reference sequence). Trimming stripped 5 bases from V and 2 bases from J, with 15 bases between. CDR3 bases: TGTGCCAGCAGCGATGGACAGACTTTTAACACCGGGGAGCTGTTTTTT. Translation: CASSDGQTFNTGELFF.

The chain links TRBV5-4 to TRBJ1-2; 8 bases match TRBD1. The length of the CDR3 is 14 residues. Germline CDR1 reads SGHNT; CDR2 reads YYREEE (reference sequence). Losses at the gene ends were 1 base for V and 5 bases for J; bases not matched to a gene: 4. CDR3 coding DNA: TGTGCCAGCAGCTTGACGGGACAGGCATATGGCTACACCTTC. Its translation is CASSLTGQAYGYTF.